This T cell receptor (beta chain) was captured by sequencing in a study of blood T cell repertoires in COVID-19. Whole-study context: PBMCs, B-cell-depleted T cells, or T cells were the source of the cDNA or gDNA that made up the material.

The CDR3 is 17 residues long. Per the germline V gene, CDR1 is SGDLS and CDR2 is YYNGEE. The trim removed 2 bases at V and 10 bases at J, leaving 13 bases unmatched. This table comes from immunoSEQ multiplex PCR, and its TCRdb copy is limited to in-frame clones, with some not included. The sample has about 180,000 clones, 70% to 85% seen once; the top ten hold 9.8%. The chain is built from TRBV9 and TRBJ2-1, with TRBD2 identical over 12 bases. The receptor comes from a woman aged 80 or over with acute or convalescent COVID-19. Sequencing was carried out using peripheral blood. CDR3 loop: CASSVLSGTSGQAEQFF. CDR3 DNA sequence: TGTGCCAGCAGCGTTCTTAGCGGGACTAGCGGGCAGGCAGAGCAGTTCTTC.